The 23 T cell receptor beta chains reported below all come from one sample, sequenced in a study of blood T cells in healthy people across ages. Combining a sample-barcoded 5' primer with a J-beta primer mix, a second PCR ran for about 7 to 12 cycles. TCRdb recomputed calls from the 5' RACE reads with MiXCR, one row per CDR3 protein. The data hold 1.5 million to 2 million distinct CDR3 sequences, with 25% to 30% observed a single time. The sequencing sample was made of blood. The receptors were gathered from a woman between 25 and 40 years old in good health.

This sequence joins TRBV18 and TRBJ2-7; D is possibly TRBD1 (6 bases). The ends were cut back, 4 bases at V and 0 bases at J, with 16 bases in the middle. Germline values: CDR1 KGHSH, CDR2 LQKENI. CDR3 length: 16 amino acids. Here the CDR3 reads CASSQGTGTSSYEQYF. As DNA, the CDR3 is TGTGCCAGCTCACAGGGAACCGGGACAAGCTCCTACGAGCAGTACTTC.

The chain combines TRBV5-1 with TRBJ2-1; 16 bases are a match to TRBD2. Germline lookup yields CDR1 SGHRS and CDR2 YFSETQ. With V trimmed by 4 bases and J by 4 bases, 5 bases remained unmatched. The CDR3 runs to 17 residues. CDR3 nucleotides: TGCGCCAGCAGCGGGGGACTAGCGGGAGGGCCGTACAATGAGCAGTTCTTC. Translation: CASSGGLAGGPYNEQFF.

In this sample, this clonotype turned up many times. The chain uses TRBV29-1 and TRBJ2-6, with D possibly being TRBD1 (5 bases). The length of the CDR3 is 16 residues. The ends were cut back, 2 bases at V and 1 base at J, with 12 bases in the middle. Germline V gene sequence: CDR1 SQVTM, CDR2 ANQGSEA. The CDR3 coding sequence is TGCAGCGTTGAAACAGGAATCATTTCTGGGGCCAACGTCCTGACTTTC. It codes for CSVETGIISGANVLTF. The full variable domain, its missing parts supplied by reference TRBV29-1 and TRBJ2-6, is SAVISQKPSRDICQRGTSLTIQCQVDSQVTMMFWYRQQPGQSLTLIATANQGSEATYESGFVIDKFPISRPNLTFSTLTVSNMSPEDSSIYLCSVETGIISGANVLTFGAGSRLTVL.

The V gene is TRBV7-9, the J gene TRBJ2-7, with TRBD2 matching over 7 bases. The CDR3 extends over 21 amino acids. The V and J ends lost 2 bases and 2 bases, in that order; junction bases with no gene match: 24. Germline V CDR1 and CDR2: SEHNR, FQNEAQ (reference sequence). As DNA, the CDR3 is TGTGCCAGCAGCTTAAGCCTCCACCTTGGGGAGGGGTCTTCCCAGACCTACGAGCAGTACTTC. Protein: CASSLSLHLGEGSSQTYEQYF.

This clonotype was seen a handful of times. This rearrangement joins TRBV20-1 to TRBJ2-1, with a possible D match to TRBD2 (6 bases). Germline assignment: CDR1 DFQATT and CDR2 SNEGSKA (reference sequence). The CDR3 is made up of 13 amino acids. Trimming removed 5 bases at V and 3 bases at J, with 11 bases between. The CDR3 is CSARQTSYNEQFF. The CDR3 nucleotides read TGCAGTGCTCGACAGACTAGCTACAATGAGCAGTTCTTC.

This clonotype appeared many times. The chain uses TRBV5-4 and TRBJ2-7, with D perhaps given as TRBD1 or TRBD2 (5 bases each). In germline, CDR1 is SGHNT, CDR2 YYREEE (reference sequence). This CDR3 spans 15 amino acids. The V gene lost 4 bases and the J gene lost 2 bases, with 16 bases spanning the gap. This CDR3 reads CASSPAGTVAYEQYF. For the CDR3, the DNA is TGTGCCAGCAGCCCTGCCGGGACGGTGGCCTACGAGCAGTACTTC.

This chain connects TRBV4-1 to TRBJ1-5; D is uncertain. The CDR3 is made up of 14 amino acids. V lost 1 base and J lost 7, with 11 bases in between. Germline CDR1 and CDR2: MGHRA and YSYEKL. CDR3: CASSQAGTGQPQHF. The CDR3 DNA is TGCGCCAGCAGCCAAGCAGGTACCGGGCAGCCCCAGCATTTT.

The gene calls are TRBV2 and TRBJ2-1, with TRBD1 matching over 8 bases. J was trimmed by 6 bases and V by 8 bases; bases with no gene match: 9. This CDR3 is 14 amino acids long. Germline loops: CDR1 SNHLY, CDR2 FYNNEI. The CDR3 nucleotides are TGTGCCAGCGAAAGGACAGGGCTCACCAATGAGCAGTTCTTC. Protein: CASERTGLTNEQFF.

The chain joins TRBV12-3 or TRBV12-4 to TRBJ2-5; D is undetermined. V shed 5 bases and J shed 7 bases, with 17 bases lying between them. The CDR3 loop spans 14 amino acids. CDR3: CASSPSAGSGTQYF. The CDR3 nucleotides read TGTGCCAGCAGTCCCTCCGCTGGAAGTGGGACCCAGTACTTC.

As to this clonotype: A much larger clone lies a single base off, so this may be a read error. The chain couples TRBV10-1 to TRBJ2-3; D is tentatively TRBD1 or TRBD2 (5 bases each). Germline V gives CDR1 WNHNN, CDR2 SYGVQD (reference sequence). Trimming cost V 1 base and J 8 bases, with 13 bases left between them. The CDR3 extends over 14 amino acids. As DNA, the CDR3 is TGCGCCAGCAGTGAGTTTGAGGGCAGGGCTACGCAGTATTTT. Translated, it gives CASSEFEGRATQYF.

Many counts were recorded for this clonotype. The chain recombines TRBV6-4 with TRBJ1-2; TRBD1 matches at 8 bases. This CDR3 comprises 13 residues. With V trimmed by 6 bases and J by 8 bases, 8 bases remained unmatched. Germline CDR1 MRHNA, CDR2 SNTAGT. In nucleotides, the CDR3 is TGTGCCAGCAGCCGACAGGGGCGGGGAGGCTACACCTTC. It codes for CASSRQGRGGYTF.

This clonotype was recorded at least ten times. The chain recombines TRBV14 with TRBJ2-4; a weak D match, TRBD1 (6 bases). Germline V gene lookup returns CDR1 SGHDN and CDR2 FVKESK. The CDR3 is made up of 14 amino acids. V was clipped by 4 bases and J by 10 bases, with 17 bases between them. CDR3 loop: CASSPVYPGQIQYF. In DNA form, the CDR3 reads TGTGCCAGCAGCCCAGTCTACCCTGGACAGATTCAGTACTTC.

Remarks on this clonotype: An end of the junction does not agree with germline; a read error may underlie this. This chain connects TRBV2 to TRBJ2-1, with TRBD2 matching over 9 bases. CDR1 and CDR2 from the germline V gene are SNHLY and FYNNEI. This CDR3 is built from 16 residues. The CDR3 DNA reads as TGTGCCGGCAGTGAGGTGGCGGGGGGGCTCTACAATGAGCAGTTCTTC. Protein sequence: CAGSEVAGGLYNEQFF.

This clonotype was seen ten or more times. V gene TRBV11-2 combines with J gene TRBJ1-5; no reliable D call. The CDR3 contains 13 residues. Germline V gives CDR1 SGHAT, CDR2 FQNNGV. The V gene lost 1 base and the J gene lost 3 bases, with 4 bases spanning the gap. CDR3 amino acids: CASSLVDNQPQHF. In DNA form, the CDR3 reads TGTGCCAGCAGCTTAGTGGACAATCAGCCCCAGCATTTT.

A word on this clonotype: Germline and junction disagree at one end, which may indicate a read error. The chain has TRBV18 and TRBJ2-1; 10 bases are shared with TRBD2. Germline CDR1 and CDR2: KGHSH and LQKENI. CDR3 length: 15 amino acids. The CDR3 region has the DNA TGTGCCAGCTCACCAAGACAGCGGGAGGGCAATGAGCAGTGCTTC. Protein product: CASSPRQREGNEQCF.

CDR3 bases: TGTGCCACCAGTGATCGAGGGGTAGATACGCAGTATTTT. Amino acids: CATSDRGVDTQYF. The chain carries TRBV24-1 and TRBJ2-3, with D perhaps being TRBD1 or TRBD2 (5 bases each). Germline CDR1 and CDR2: KGHDR and SFDVKD. CDR3 length: 13 residues. Trimming took off 3 bases at V and 5 bases at J, with 8 bases between the two ends.

This clonotype came up many times. V gene TRBV5-1 combines with J gene TRBJ2-5; D gene unclear. CDR1 and CDR2 (germline): SGHRS, YFSETQ. The CDR3 contains 12 residues. Trimming removed 1 base from V and 5 bases from J, with 6 bases in between. In nucleotides, the CDR3 is TGCGCCAGCAGCTTGAGTTTTGAGACCCAGTACTTC. Translation gives CASSLSFETQYF.

The chain carries TRBV2 and TRBJ1-5; possible D gene TRBD1, 6 bases. Trimming took 7 bases from V and 4 from J, leaving 11 bases between them. The CDR3 length is 13 residues. Per germline, CDR1 SNHLY and CDR2 FYNNEI. In DNA form, the CDR3 reads TGTGCCAGCACAGAGGGGGTGAATCAGCCCCAGCATTTT. Its protein product is CASTEGVNQPQHF.

The sample holds a few counts of this clonotype. The V and J genes are TRBV7-2 and TRBJ2-3; maybe TRBD1 (5 bases). V was clipped by 5 bases and J by 1 base, with 16 bases between them. Looked up from germline, CDR1 is SGHTA and CDR2 is FQGNSA. The CDR3 is made up of 16 amino acids. The CDR3 nucleotides are TGTGCCAGCAGCCCAAACGGACAAATAGGCACAGATACGCAGTATTTT. It yields the protein CASSPNGQIGTDTQYF.

The V gene is TRBV3-1, the J gene TRBJ2-4; perhaps TRBD1 as D (7 bases). The CDR3 spans 16 residues. Per the germline V gene, CDR1 is LGHDT and CDR2 is YNNKEL (reference sequence). Trimming stripped 4 bases from V and 0 bases from J, with 13 bases between. The CDR3 is CASSPQGGTAKNIQYF. The CDR3 nucleotides are TGTGCCAGCAGCCCGCAGGGGGGAACAGCCAAAAACATTCAGTACTTC.

The table lists this clonotype with many counts. The chain employs TRBV4-3 and TRBJ2-7; the D gene is possibly TRBD1 (6 bases). This CDR3 has 15 amino acids. CDR1 is LGHNA, CDR2 YSLEER, per germline. V dropped 0 bases and J dropped 5 bases, with 14 bases sitting between them. The CDR3 here is CASSQDTGTSNEQYF. The CDR3 DNA is TGCGCCAGCAGCCAAGATACAGGGACCTCTAACGAGCAGTACTTC.

The chain recombines TRBV30 with TRBJ1-1; D unresolved. Trimming pared 1 base from V and 2 bases from J, leaving 11 bases between. CDR3 size: 14 residues. Germline-derived CDR1 and CDR2 are GTSNPN and SVGIG (reference sequence). CDR3 region: CAWSAKGSNTEAFF. As DNA, the CDR3 is TGTGCCTGGAGTGCGAAAGGGTCAAACACTGAAGCTTTCTTT.

The CDR3 DNA sequence: TGTGCCAGCAGCCAATGGGACAGACGATTGTACAATGAGCAGTACTTC. Translating gives CASSQWDRRLYNEQYF. The chain employs TRBV3-1 and TRBJ2-1; 7 bases are a match to TRBD1. The DNA matches TRBJ2-7 better at its end, which makes the J call doubtful. CDR3 size: 16 residues. From germline, CDR1 is LGHDT and CDR2 YNNKEL (reference sequence).